This entry is about one T cell receptor (beta chain). In germline, CDR1 is DFQATT, CDR2 SNEGSKA (reference sequence). The V end was cut by 3 bases, the J end by 4 bases, with 15 bases between. CDR3 length equals 14 residues. This sample is drawn from a study of blood T cells in healthy people across ages. A second PCR of 7 to 11 cycles used a sample-barcoded 5' primer and a J-beta primer mix. TCRdb re-called the 5' RACE reads through MiXCR, storing one row per CDR3 protein. Of some 880,000 distinct CDR3 sequences listed, about 36% are singletons. This clonotype was obtained from a man younger than 35 in good health. The chain uses TRBV20-1 and TRBJ1-1; D call uncertain. The sequencing sample was made of blood. CDR3 region: CSASRVGKGTEAFF. CDR3 nucleotide sequence: TGCAGTGCTAGTAGGGTGGGAAAGGGCACTGAAGCTTTCTTT.